The 32 T cell receptor beta chains below were found in one sample sequenced in a study of blood T cell repertoires in COVID-19. Sequencing used immunoSEQ multiplex PCR; TCRdb keeps in-frame clones, though not all of them. The sample has roughly 200,000 clones; more than 80% are singletons. The sequenced sample was PBMCs or T cells enriched from blood (not recorded which). These receptors were obtained from a man aged 25-40 years who had recovered from COVID-19.

The rearrangement links TRBV5-1 to TRBJ2-3, with D possibly matching TRBD2 (6 bases). This CDR3 is built from 17 residues. Looked up from germline, CDR1 is SGHRS and CDR2 is YFSETQ. V was pared by 0 bases and J by 1 base, with 15 bases between. CDR3 coding DNA: TGCGCCAGCAGCTTGGTGTCCAGCGGGTCCCGCACAGATACGCAGTATTTT. It translates to CASSLVSSGSRTDTQYF.

This clone was found a few times. The V and J genes are TRBV21-1 and TRBJ1-2; the D call TRBD1 from the table was never checked on the DNA. TRBV21-1 constitutes a pseudogene. The CDR3 sequence is 13 residues long. The DNA for the CDR3 is TGTGCCAGCAGTTGGACAGGGGACTATGGCTACACCTTC. It encodes CASSWTGDYGYTF.

The CDR3 reads CASSFRDRESYEQYF. The CDR3 bases are TGTGCCAGCAGCTTCCGGGACAGGGAGTCCTACGAGCAGTACTTC. The chain recombines TRBV13 with TRBJ2-7, with 9 nucleotides matching TRBD1. CDR1 and CDR2 from the germline V gene are PRHDT and FYEKMQ (reference sequence). J lost 1 base, V lost 3 bases, and 4 bases had no gene match. This CDR3 region has 15 residues.

V usage is TRBV5-1 and J usage is TRBJ2-1; 12 bases are a match to TRBD2. This CDR3 spans 20 amino acids. The germline gives CDR1 SGHRS, CDR2 YFSETQ. J lost 4 bases, V lost 0 bases, and 14 bases had no gene match. CDR3 region: CASSLVGGLAGGNTYNEQFF. The CDR3 bases are TGCGCCAGCAGCTTGGTTGGAGGGCTAGCGGGAGGGAATACTTACAATGAGCAGTTCTTC.

The chain carries TRBV7-2 and TRBJ2-7; TRBD1 aligns across 7 bases. The V gene end was trimmed by 5 bases and the J gene end by 4 bases; junction bases not matched to a gene: 11. Germline V gene data show CDR1 as SGHTA and CDR2 as FQGNSA. This CDR3 spans 15 amino acids. The CDR3, as DNA: TGTGCCAGCAGCGACCCCCGACAGGGTCAGTACGAGCAGTACTTC. It specifies CASSDPRQGQYEQYF.

The chain couples TRBV6-6 to TRBJ2-7; TRBD1 matches at 11 bases. Trimming removed 2 bases from V and 4 bases from J; junction bases left unmatched: 4. The V gene's germline CDR1 is MNHNY and CDR2 SVGAGI (reference sequence). The CDR3 spans 15 residues. CDR3 in amino acids: CASSYKGQGAYEQYF. CDR3 coding DNA: TGTGCCAGCAGTTACAAAGGACAGGGGGCATACGAGCAGTACTTC.

This chain connects TRBV11-2 to TRBJ2-7, with TRBD1 identical over 8 bases. This CDR3 contains 13 residues. CDR1 and CDR2 (germline): SGHAT, FQNNGV. V trimming: 5 bases; J trimming: 6 bases; junction bases outside the gene matches: 6. The CDR3 sequence is CASSVDRGGEQYF. DNA of the CDR3: TGTGCCAGCAGCGTCGACAGGGGAGGCGAGCAGTACTTC.

This clone has just one count. CDR3 region: CATSRMAGGPGETQYF. For the CDR3, the DNA is TGTGCCACCAGCAGAATGGCGGGGGGGCCTGGAGAGACCCAGTACTTC. The chain recombines TRBV15 with TRBJ2-5; 9 nucleotides match TRBD2. The V gene's germline CDR1 is LNHNV and CDR2 YYDKDF (reference sequence). This CDR3 spans 16 amino acids. V gave up 2 bases and J gave up 4 bases; unmatched junction bases: 8.

The V gene is TRBV9, the J gene TRBJ2-3; 10 nucleotides line up with TRBD2. The CDR3 consists of 16 residues. CDR1 is SGDLS, CDR2 YYNGEE, per germline. Trimming cost V 1 base and J 5 bases; bases outside gene matches: 7. The CDR3 nucleotides read TGTGCCAGCAGCGTAAACTCTCTAGCGGGAGTAGATACGCAGTATTTT. Its translation is CASSVNSLAGVDTQYF. Drawing the rest from reference TRBV9 and TRBJ2-3, the complete variable domain is DSGVTQTPKHLITATGQRVTLRCSPRSGDLSVYWYQQSLDQGLQFLIQYYNGEERAKGNILERFSAQQFPDLHSELNLSSLELGDSALYFCASSVNSLAGVDTQYFGPGTRLTVL.

The gene calls are TRBV9 and TRBJ2-1; TRBD1 aligns across 9 bases. This CDR3 has 14 residues. V shed 3 bases and J 4 bases; nucleotides not matched to a gene: 2. Germline V lookup: CDR1 SGDLS, CDR2 YYNGEE. CDR3 loop: CASSETGGYNEQFF. The CDR3 DNA is TGTGCCAGCAGCGAGACAGGGGGGTACAATGAGCAGTTCTTC.

A single count supports this clone. The chain employs TRBV18 and TRBJ2-1, with 8 positions matching TRBD2. V gave up 4 bases and J gave up 10 bases; unmatched junction bases: 6. The CDR3 has 13 residues. Per the germline V gene, CDR1 is KGHSH and CDR2 is LQKENI. The CDR3 DNA sequence: TGTGCCAGCTCACAAACCGGGACTAGGGAGCAGTTCTTC. Translation: CASSQTGTREQFF.

A few counts support this clone. V gene TRBV2 combines with J gene TRBJ2-7, with TRBD2 as a possible D gene (7 bases). The CDR3 covers 14 residues. CDR1 SNHLY and CDR2 FYNNEI come from the germline V gene. Between the trimmed V and J ends, which lost 4 bases and 1 base, there was a span of 11 bases. CDR3 in amino acids: CASSAGGQSYEQYF. The DNA of the CDR3 is TGTGCCAGCAGTGCGGGGGGCCAATCCTACGAGCAGTACTTC.

The chain is built from TRBV19 and TRBJ2-3; 14 bases are a match to TRBD2. CDR3 length: 14 amino acids. From germline, CDR1 is LNHDA and CDR2 SQIVND (reference sequence). Unmatched junction bases numbered 1, after V lost 6 bases and J lost 5 bases. Here the CDR3 reads CASRGLAGEDTQYF. CDR3 coding DNA: TGTGCCAGTAGGGGACTAGCGGGAGAAGATACGCAGTATTTT.

The CDR3 region is CASSTLAYTGELFF. The CDR3 bases are TGTGCCAGTAGTACTCTAGCCTACACCGGGGAGCTGTTTTTT. The chain has TRBV19 and TRBJ2-2; D is possibly TRBD2 (5 bases). Trimming removed 4 bases at V and 3 bases at J, with 9 bases between. The CDR3 runs to 14 residues. Germline CDR1 and CDR2: LNHDA and SQIVND (reference sequence).

This clone was seen only a few times. V is TRBV4-3 and J is TRBJ1-1; no clear D gene. Trimming stripped 1 base from V and 6 bases from J, with 15 bases between. This CDR3 has 15 residues. Per germline, CDR1 LGHNA and CDR2 YSLEER. CDR3 sequence: CASSQGEGTGAEAFF. DNA for the CDR3: TGCGCCAGCAGCCAAGGTGAGGGAACGGGAGCTGAAGCTTTCTTT.

V gene TRBV25-1 combines with J gene TRBJ2-2; D is ambiguous. V lost 2 bases, J lost 4 bases, and 11 bases lay in between. The CDR3 is 15 residues long. CDR1 is MGHDK, CDR2 SYGVNS, per germline. CDR3 in amino acids: CASSEGVQATGELFF. Here the CDR3 DNA reads TGTGCCAGCAGTGAAGGTGTTCAAGCCACCGGGGAGCTGTTTTTT.

This clone was picked up a small number of times. The chain uses TRBV21-1 and TRBJ1-2; the D call TRBD1 from the table was never checked on the DNA. TRBV21-1 is a documented pseudogene. The CDR3 is 16 amino acids. The CDR3 spells CASSVDRARQKVSYTF. The CDR3 nucleotides are TGTGCCAGCAGCGTGGACAGGGCCCGACAGAAGGTTTCCTACACCTTC.

V usage is TRBV29-1 and J usage is TRBJ2-4, with D perhaps matching TRBD1 (6 bases). V was pared by 7 bases and J by 0 bases, with 10 bases between. Germline CDR1 is SQVTM and CDR2 is ANQGSEA. This CDR3 region has 13 residues. CDR3 amino acids: CSATGLAKNIQYF. CDR3 in DNA: TGCAGCGCCACAGGGCTAGCCAAAAACATTCAGTACTTC.

V usage is TRBV12-3 or TRBV12-4 and J usage is TRBJ1-5; 12 nucleotides line up with TRBD1. V gave up 8 bases and J gave up 6 bases; unmatched junction bases: 2. The CDR3 has 13 amino acids. DNA of the CDR3: TGTGCCAGCGGGACAGGGGGCGTTCAGCCCCAGCATTTT. Protein product: CASGTGGVQPQHF.

The chain is built from TRBV5-1 and TRBJ1-2, with a weak D call TRBD1 (6 bases). Trimming took 0 bases from V and 8 from J, leaving 11 bases between them. Germline V CDR1 and CDR2: SGHRS, YFSETQ. This CDR3 has 13 amino acids. The DNA for the CDR3 is TGCGCCAGCAGCTTGGTGGGCAGGGGCGGCTACACCTTC. Residues: CASSLVGRGGYTF.

The rearrangement links TRBV2 to TRBJ2-3; possibly TRBD1 for D (5 bases). CDR3 size: 15 residues. Germline V gene lookup returns CDR1 SNHLY and CDR2 FYNNEI. Trimming stripped 3 bases from V and 5 bases from J, with 15 bases between. In DNA form, the CDR3 reads TGTGCCAGCAGTGATGGTTCGCAGGGCATAGATACGCAGTATTTT. As protein: CASSDGSQGIDTQYF.

This clone was detected only once. The rearrangement uses TRBV4-1 and TRBJ2-3; D ambiguous. Trimming left V 1 base short and J 6 bases short, with 14 bases between. CDR1 and CDR2 (germline): MGHRA, YSYEKL. This CDR3 contains 15 residues. The DNA of the CDR3 is TGCGCCAGCAGCCAAGGAACGAGTACCCGGGATACGCAGTATTTT. Protein sequence: CASSQGTSTRDTQYF.

The chain employs TRBV19 and TRBJ2-1; TRBD2 might be the D (6 bases). Trimming left V 7 bases short and J 5 bases short, with 12 bases between. There are 13 residues in the CDR3. CDR1 is LNHDA, CDR2 SQIVND, per germline (reference sequence). CDR3 amino acids: CASTASANNEQFF. The CDR3, as DNA: TGTGCCAGTACAGCTAGCGCCAACAATGAGCAGTTCTTC.

The CDR3 DNA reads TGTGCCAGCAGCCCCGAAGGGGACTACGAGCAGTACTTC. This codes for CASSPEGDYEQYF. The chain carries TRBV9 and TRBJ2-7; D is possibly TRBD1 (5 bases). Germline lookup yields CDR1 SGDLS and CDR2 YYNGEE. V lost 4 bases to trimming and J lost 3 bases, with 11 bases between them. The CDR3 sequence is 13 residues long.

The rearrangement joins TRBV19 to TRBJ1-1; 7 bases map to TRBD1. Germline loops: CDR1 LNHDA, CDR2 SQIVND (reference sequence). This CDR3 has 14 residues. J was trimmed by 1 base and V by 6 bases; bases with no gene match: 5. The DNA of the CDR3 is TGTGCCAGTAGACTACAGGGGTGGAACACTGAAGCTTTCTTT. Translating gives CASRLQGWNTEAFF.

The chain carries TRBV3-1 (or the pseudogene TRBV3-2) and TRBJ2-2; no firm D call. The CDR3 totals 15 residues. V lost 1 base to trimming and J lost 4 bases, with 10 bases between them. CDR1 is LGHDT and CDR2 is YNNKEL in the germline V gene (reference sequence). The CDR3 region is CASSQGGSLTGELFF. Written as DNA, the CDR3 is TGTGCCAGCAGCCAAGGCGGTTCGCTCACCGGGGAGCTGTTTTTT.

This sequence joins TRBV19 and TRBJ1-5; no firm D call. The V and J ends lost 8 bases and 7 bases respectively, with 15 bases between them. The CDR3 is made up of 13 amino acids. Per the germline V gene, CDR1 is LNHDA and CDR2 is SQIVND (reference sequence). In DNA, the CDR3 is TGTGCCAGTCGATGGAGGAAGGGCCAGCCCCAGCATTTT. Residues: CASRWRKGQPQHF.

The V gene is TRBV7-2, the J gene TRBJ1-1, with D maybe TRBD1 (6 bases). CDR1 and CDR2 (germline): SGHTA, FQGNSA. The CDR3 loop spans 18 amino acids. V was trimmed by 0 bases and J by 7 bases, leaving 24 bases between them. Here the CDR3 DNA reads TGTGCCAGCAGCTTAGCTTCCCGTACGTGGGACAAAACATTTGAAGCTTTCTTT. Encoded protein: CASSLASRTWDKTFEAFF.

The genes are TRBV6-2 or TRBV6-3 and TRBJ1-5; perhaps TRBD1 as D (5 bases). Trimming pared 5 bases from V and 6 bases from J, leaving 17 bases between. Germline assignment: CDR1 MNHEY and CDR2 SVGEGT. This CDR3 region has 15 residues. CDR3 amino acids: CASSTGAGRSQPQHF. As DNA, the CDR3 is TGTGCCAGCAGTACTGGGGCAGGGAGGAGTCAGCCCCAGCATTTT.

The chain combines TRBV21-1 with TRBJ1-1; TRBD1 is the table's D call, not checked against the DNA. TRBV21-1 is deemed a pseudogene. CDR3 length equals 17 residues. The CDR3 region has the DNA TGTGCCAGCAGCAAAGTAGACAGGGGAGGACGGAACACTGAAGCTTTCTTT. Amino acids: CASSKVDRGGRNTEAFF.

This clone has just one count. The rearrangement joins TRBV28 to TRBJ1-6; D is undetermined. The CDR3 loop spans 12 amino acids. V was pared by 4 bases and J by 7 bases, with 5 bases between. Germline CDR1 reads MDHEN; CDR2 reads SYDVKM. CDR3 coding DNA: TGTGCCAGCAGTTCCCCGAATTCACCCCTCCACTTT. Protein product: CASSSPNSPLHF. Drawing the rest from reference TRBV28 and TRBJ1-6, the complete variable domain is DVKVTQSSRYLVKRTGEKVFLECVQDMDHENMFWYRQDPGLGLRLIYFSYDVKMKEKGDIPEGYSVSREKKERFSLILESASTNQTSMYLCASSSPNSPLHFGNGTRLTVT.

This chain joins TRBV27 and TRBJ2-7, with D perhaps TRBD1 (6 bases). With 6 bases removed from V and 1 base from J, the gap between germline ends came to 13 bases. Germline-derived CDR1 and CDR2 are MNHEY and SMNVEV (reference sequence). The CDR3 spans 14 residues. The CDR3 DNA reads as TGTGCCAGCAGAGTGACAGGACCTTCCTACGAGCAGTACTTC. Translation gives CASRVTGPSYEQYF.